These 11 T cell receptor beta chains were sequenced from one sample in a study of CD8+ T cells in alopecia areata (dated by TCRdb to between 2017 and 2018). Libraries were made using the immunoSEQ multiplex PCR assay. To provide template for TCR sequencing, every sample had RNA extracted and reverse transcribed into cDNA. In its TCRdb copy, this immuneACCESS table keeps in-frame sequences only and misses some clones. Where compared with another copy, unresolved V genes explain less than half of these, and the others have no known cause. The sample table shows roughly 250,000 clones, and 67% are seen once. The ten largest clones represent 1% to 1.5% of the sample. The time point label for this specimen denotes: baseline before oral tofacitinib. Source: CD4+ T cells sorted from blood, taken at week 0. These receptors were taken from a human donor with alopecia areata.

This clone turned up a few times. The chain couples TRBV2 to TRBJ1-5, with 8 positions matching TRBD1. V dropped 3 bases and J dropped 2; count of bases not matched to a gene: 3. The CDR3 spans 15 residues. Germline V gives CDR1 SNHLY, CDR2 FYNNEI. CDR3: CASSEQGARNQPQHF. The DNA of the CDR3 is TGTGCCAGCAGTGAGCAGGGGGCGCGCAATCAGCCCCAGCATTTT.

V is TRBV7-2 and J is TRBJ1-6; possible D gene TRBD1, 5 bases. V lost 4 bases to trimming and J lost 7 bases, with 14 bases between them. From germline, CDR1 is SGHTA and CDR2 FQGNSA. The CDR3 has 15 residues. The CDR3 DNA reads TGTGCCAGCAGCTACCGGGGCAGGGCAAATTCACCCCTCCACTTT. Translating gives CASSYRGRANSPLHF.

The chain carries TRBV30 and TRBJ2-3; D remains unclear. Trimming cost V 5 bases and J 3 bases, with 6 bases left between them. Germline lookup yields CDR1 GTSNPN and CDR2 SVGIG (reference sequence). This CDR3 is built from 11 residues. The CDR3 region has the DNA TGTGCCTGGGCTAGAACAGATACGCAGTATTTT. As protein: CAWARTDTQYF. The complete variable domain, with remaining parts taken from reference TRBV30 and TRBJ2-3, reads SQTIHQWPATLVQPVGSPLSLECTVEGTSNPNLYWYRQAAGRGLQLLFYSVGIGQISSEVPQNLSASRPQDRQFILSSKKLLLSDSGFYLCAWARTDTQYFGPGTRLTVL.

The chain uses TRBV5-1 and TRBJ2-5; D may be TRBD2 (5 bases). Trimming removed 4 bases from V and 0 bases from J, with 7 bases in between. This CDR3 is built from 13 residues. CDR1 and CDR2 (germline): SGHRS, YFSETQ. The CDR3 region is CASSPGYQETQYF. In nucleotides, the CDR3 is TGCGCCAGCAGCCCGGGATACCAAGAGACCCAGTACTTC.

The V call is TRBV7-3, the J call TRBJ1-1; D remains ambiguous. V lost 3 bases to trimming and J lost 5 bases, with 10 bases between them. Germline CDR1 is SGHTA and CDR2 is FQGTGA. This CDR3 comprises 13 residues. In DNA, the CDR3 is TGTGCCAGCAGCTTTCAGGAACATACTGAAGCTTTCTTT. Amino acid sequence: CASSFQEHTEAFF.

This CDR3 reads CASSPLGVNTEAFF. The CDR3, as DNA: TGCGCCAGCAGCCCGCTGGGGGTGAACACTGAAGCTTTCTTT. V and J are TRBV5-1 and TRBJ1-1, with D perhaps TRBD1 (5 bases). The CDR3 consists of 14 residues. Trimming cost V 4 bases and J 0 bases, with 10 bases left between them. Per germline, CDR1 SGHRS and CDR2 YFSETQ.

The chain carries TRBV29-1 and TRBJ1-3, with a tentative D call TRBD1 (6 bases). Germline values: CDR1 SQVTM, CDR2 ANQGSEA. The CDR3 extends over 13 amino acids. V gave up 5 bases and J gave up 0 bases, with 8 bases separating them. The CDR3 here is CSVLGGSGNTIYF. The DNA for the CDR3 is TGCAGCGTTTTAGGGGGCTCTGGAAACACCATATATTTT.

This chain links TRBV30 with TRBJ2-4; TRBD2 is a possible D gene (7 bases). The germline V gene has CDR1 GTSNPN and CDR2 SVGIG (reference sequence). Trimming took off 3 bases at V and 2 bases at J, with 14 bases between the two ends. This CDR3 comprises 15 residues. CDR3 bases: TGTGCCTGGAGCGGAAGGGGGGGATCCAAAAACATTCAGTACTTC. This gives the protein CAWSGRGGSKNIQYF.

This chain connects TRBV4-2 to TRBJ2-3, with TRBD2 matching 7 bases. After removal of 1 base from V and 1 base from J, the junction contained 8 bases not matched to a gene. This CDR3 has 17 amino acids. Germline V gene data show CDR1 as LGHNA and CDR2 as YNFKEQ. CDR3 in DNA: TGTGCCAGCAGCCAAGGGGGTAGCGGGTTCGGCACAGATACGCAGTATTTT. As protein: CASSQGGSGFGTDTQYF.

The V and J genes are TRBV7-3 and TRBJ2-5; D is undetermined. The CDR3 has 14 residues. The V end was cut by 5 bases, the J end by 5 bases, with 15 bases between. Germline V gives CDR1 SGHTA, CDR2 FQGTGA. CDR3 amino acids: CASSPTLGSETQYF. CDR3 DNA sequence: TGTGCCAGCAGCCCTACCCTGGGATCGGAGACCCAGTACTTC.

This clone was found once. This chain uses TRBV2 with TRBJ2-1; TRBD2 might be the D (6 bases). The CDR3 length is 13 residues. From germline, CDR1 is SNHLY and CDR2 FYNNEI. With 11 bases removed from V and 0 bases from J, the gap between germline ends came to 11 bases. The CDR3 DNA is TGTGCCGGGGGACTGGACTCCTACAATGAGCAGTTCTTC. It is translated as CAGGLDSYNEQFF.